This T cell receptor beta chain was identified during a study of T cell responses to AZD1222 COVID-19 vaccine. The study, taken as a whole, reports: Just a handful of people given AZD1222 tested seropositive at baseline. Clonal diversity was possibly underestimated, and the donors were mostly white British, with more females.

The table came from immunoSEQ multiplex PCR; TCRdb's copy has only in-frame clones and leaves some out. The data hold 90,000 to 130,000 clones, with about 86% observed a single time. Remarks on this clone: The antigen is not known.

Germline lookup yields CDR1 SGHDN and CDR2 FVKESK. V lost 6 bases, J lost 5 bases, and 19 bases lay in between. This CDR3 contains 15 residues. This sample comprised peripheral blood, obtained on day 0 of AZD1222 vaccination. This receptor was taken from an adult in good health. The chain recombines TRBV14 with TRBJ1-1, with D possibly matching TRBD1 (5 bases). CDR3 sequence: CASSSARGARTEAFF. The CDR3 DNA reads TGTGCCAGCAGTTCAGCGCGGGGCGCGAGAACTGAAGCTTTCTTT.